The T cell receptor (beta chain) under discussion was sequenced for a study of T-cell memory formation after mild COVID-19. General observations from the study: The pre-infection memory compartment contained some responding clones, suggesting cross-reactive memory joined. Clones contracting across day 15 to 85 had a balanced CD4/CD8 profile; later expanding clones leaned CD4+.

This clonotype was observed at least ten times. Antigen unknown. TCRdb redid the calling of the 5' RACE reads with MiXCR, one entry per CDR3 protein. This sample has some 350,000 distinct CDR3 sequences, with approximately 15% found just once. The ends lost 5 bases at V and 1 base at J; junction bases unmatched: 4. The CDR3 is 16 residues long. The germline V gene has CDR1 SGHVS and CDR2 FQNEAQ. This TCR came from a man between 18 and 29 years old who had mild COVID-19 (a few samples of this study predate the infection). Cell type and time point are not known. This rearrangement joins TRBV7-8 to TRBJ2-5; 13 bases fit TRBD2. The sample consisted of PBMCs or a T cell subset sorted from them (not recorded which). The CDR3 DNA sequence: TGTGCCAGCAGCCTAAGACTAGCGGGGGGCCAAGAGACCCAGTACTTC. This translates into CASSLRLAGGQETQYF.